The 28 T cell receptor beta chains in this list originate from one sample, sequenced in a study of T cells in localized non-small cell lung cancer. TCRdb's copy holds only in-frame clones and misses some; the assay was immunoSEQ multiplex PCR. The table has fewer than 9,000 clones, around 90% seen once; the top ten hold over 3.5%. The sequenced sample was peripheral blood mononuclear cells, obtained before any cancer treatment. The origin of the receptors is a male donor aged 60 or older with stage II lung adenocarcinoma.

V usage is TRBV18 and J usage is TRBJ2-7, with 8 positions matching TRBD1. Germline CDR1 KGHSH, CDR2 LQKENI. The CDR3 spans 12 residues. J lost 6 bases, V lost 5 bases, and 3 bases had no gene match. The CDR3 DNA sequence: TGTGCCAGCTCATCCGGACAGGGCGAGCAGTACTTC. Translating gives CASSSGQGEQYF.

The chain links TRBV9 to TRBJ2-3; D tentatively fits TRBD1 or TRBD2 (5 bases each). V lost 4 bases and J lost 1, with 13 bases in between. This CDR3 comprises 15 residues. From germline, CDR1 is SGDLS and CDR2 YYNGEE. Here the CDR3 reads CASSPNPGRTDTQYF. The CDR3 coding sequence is TGTGCCAGCAGCCCTAACCCGGGGCGCACAGATACGCAGTATTTT.

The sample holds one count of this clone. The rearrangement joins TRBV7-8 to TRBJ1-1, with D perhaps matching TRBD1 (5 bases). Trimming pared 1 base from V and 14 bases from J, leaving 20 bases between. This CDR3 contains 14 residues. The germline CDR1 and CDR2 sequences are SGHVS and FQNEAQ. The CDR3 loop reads CASSLESGTLSKFF. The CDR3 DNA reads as TGTGCCAGCAGCTTAGAGTCGGGGACCCTCTCGAAATTCTTT.

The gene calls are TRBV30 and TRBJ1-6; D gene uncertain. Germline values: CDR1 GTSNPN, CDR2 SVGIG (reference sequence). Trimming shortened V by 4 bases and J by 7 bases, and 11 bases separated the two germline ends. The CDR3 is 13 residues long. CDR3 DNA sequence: TGTGCCTGGAAAACAGCCAGAAATTCACCCCTCCACTTT. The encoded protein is CAWKTARNSPLHF.

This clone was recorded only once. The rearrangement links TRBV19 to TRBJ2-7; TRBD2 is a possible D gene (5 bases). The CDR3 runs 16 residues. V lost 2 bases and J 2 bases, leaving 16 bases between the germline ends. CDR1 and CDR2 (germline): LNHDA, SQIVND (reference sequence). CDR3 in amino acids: CASSIYPGGFTYEQYF. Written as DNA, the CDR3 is TGTGCCAGTAGTATATATCCGGGCGGGTTCACCTACGAGCAGTACTTC.

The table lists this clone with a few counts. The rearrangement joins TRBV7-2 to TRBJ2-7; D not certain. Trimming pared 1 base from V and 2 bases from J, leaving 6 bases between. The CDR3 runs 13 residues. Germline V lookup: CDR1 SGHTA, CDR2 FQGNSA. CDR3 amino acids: CASSLGHTYEQYF. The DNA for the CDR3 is TGTGCCAGCAGCTTAGGCCATACCTACGAGCAGTACTTC.

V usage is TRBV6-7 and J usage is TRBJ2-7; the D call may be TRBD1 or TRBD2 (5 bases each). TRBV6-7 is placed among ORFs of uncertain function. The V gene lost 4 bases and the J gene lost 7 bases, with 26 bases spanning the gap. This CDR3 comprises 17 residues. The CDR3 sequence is CASSSVIGAPMLGEQYF. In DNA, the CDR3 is TGTGCCAGCAGTTCCGTTATCGGGGCCCCGATGTTAGGGGAGCAGTACTTC.

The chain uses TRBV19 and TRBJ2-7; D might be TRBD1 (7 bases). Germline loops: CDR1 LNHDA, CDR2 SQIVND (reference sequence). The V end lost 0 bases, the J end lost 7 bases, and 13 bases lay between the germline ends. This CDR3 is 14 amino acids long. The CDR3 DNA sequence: TGTGCCAGTAGTATAGATCGTCAGGGGGGAGAGCAGTACTTC. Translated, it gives CASSIDRQGGEQYF. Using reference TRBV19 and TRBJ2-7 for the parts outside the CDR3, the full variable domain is DGGITQSPKYLFRKEGQNVTLSCEQNLNHDAMYWYRQDPGQGLRLIYYSQIVNDFQKGDIAEGYSVSREKKESFPLTVTSAQKNPTAFYLCASSIDRQGGEQYFGPGTRLTVT.

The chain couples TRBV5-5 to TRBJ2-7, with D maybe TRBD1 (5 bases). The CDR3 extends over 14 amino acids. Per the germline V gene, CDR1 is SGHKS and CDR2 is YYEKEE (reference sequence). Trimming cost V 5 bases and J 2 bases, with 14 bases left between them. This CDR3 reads CASRNGVRAYEQYF. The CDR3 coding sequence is TGTGCCAGCAGAAACGGCGTCAGGGCCTACGAGCAGTACTTC.

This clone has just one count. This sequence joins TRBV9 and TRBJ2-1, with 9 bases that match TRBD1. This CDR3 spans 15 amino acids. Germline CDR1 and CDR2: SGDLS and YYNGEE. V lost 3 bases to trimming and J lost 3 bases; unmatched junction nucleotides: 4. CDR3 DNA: TGTGCCAGCAGCGGCGGACAGGGGTTCTACAATGAGCAGTTCTTC. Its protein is CASSGGQGFYNEQFF.

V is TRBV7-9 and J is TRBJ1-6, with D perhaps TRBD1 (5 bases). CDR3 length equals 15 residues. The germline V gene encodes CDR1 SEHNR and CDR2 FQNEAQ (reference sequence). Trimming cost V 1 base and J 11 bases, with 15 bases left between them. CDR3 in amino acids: CASSLELGGGTPLHF. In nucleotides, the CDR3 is TGTGCCAGCAGCTTAGAATTGGGGGGTGGTACACCCCTCCACTTT.

The CDR3 protein is CSVDSRAGEKLFF. The CDR3 DNA reads as TGCAGCGTTGACAGCAGGGCCGGCGAAAAACTGTTTTTT. The chain is built from TRBV29-1 and TRBJ1-4; perhaps TRBD1 as D (5 bases). The CDR3 is 13 residues long. V gave up 3 bases and J gave up 8 bases, with 13 bases separating them. Germline values: CDR1 SQVTM, CDR2 ANQGSEA.

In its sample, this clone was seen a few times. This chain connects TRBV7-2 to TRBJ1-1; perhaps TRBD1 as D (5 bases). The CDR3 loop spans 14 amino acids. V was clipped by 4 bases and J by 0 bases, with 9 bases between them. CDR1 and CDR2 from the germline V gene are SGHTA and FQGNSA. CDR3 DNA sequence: TGTGCCAGCAGCTACGACAGAGTGAACACTGAAGCTTTCTTT. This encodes CASSYDRVNTEAFF.

CDR3 sequence (DNA): TGCGCCAGCACCAGGGAGACTGGGGCCAAAAACATTCAGTACTTC. As protein: CASTRETGAKNIQYF. The chain couples TRBV5-1 to TRBJ2-4; D possibly matches TRBD1 or TRBD2 (5 bases each). With 6 bases removed from V and 1 base from J, the gap between germline ends came to 14 bases. The germline CDR1 and CDR2 sequences are SGHRS and YFSETQ. The CDR3 has 15 amino acids.

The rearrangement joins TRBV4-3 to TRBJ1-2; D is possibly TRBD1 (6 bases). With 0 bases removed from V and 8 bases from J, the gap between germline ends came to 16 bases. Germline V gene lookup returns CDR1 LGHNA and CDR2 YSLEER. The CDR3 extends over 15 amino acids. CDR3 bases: TGCGCCAGCAGCCAAGAGTTCAGGGGCCCCGGGGGCTACACCTTC. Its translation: CASSQEFRGPGGYTF.

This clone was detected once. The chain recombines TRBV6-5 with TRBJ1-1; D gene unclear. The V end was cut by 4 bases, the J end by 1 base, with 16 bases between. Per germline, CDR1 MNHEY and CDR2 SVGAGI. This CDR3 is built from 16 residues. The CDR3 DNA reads TGTGCCAGCAGTTCCCCCCGACTGAGTCCGAACACTGAAGCTTTCTTT. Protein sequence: CASSSPRLSPNTEAFF.

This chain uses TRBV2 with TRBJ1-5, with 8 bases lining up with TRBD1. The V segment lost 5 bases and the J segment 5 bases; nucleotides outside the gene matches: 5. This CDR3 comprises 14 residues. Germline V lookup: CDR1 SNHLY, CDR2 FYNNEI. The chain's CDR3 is CASSKGQGHQPQHF. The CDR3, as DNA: TGTGCCAGCAGTAAAGGACAGGGCCATCAGCCCCAGCATTTT.

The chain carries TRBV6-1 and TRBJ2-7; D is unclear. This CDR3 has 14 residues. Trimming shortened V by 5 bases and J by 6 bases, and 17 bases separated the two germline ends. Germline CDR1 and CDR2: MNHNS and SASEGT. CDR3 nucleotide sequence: TGTGCCAGCAGTACCCCAACAAGGACCAGCGAGCAGTACTTC. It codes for CASSTPTRTSEQYF.

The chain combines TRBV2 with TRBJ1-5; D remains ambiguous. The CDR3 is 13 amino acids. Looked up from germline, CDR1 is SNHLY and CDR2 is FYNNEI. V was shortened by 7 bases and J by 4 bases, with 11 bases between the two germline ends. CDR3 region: CASTVDGNQPQHF. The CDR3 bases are TGTGCCAGCACAGTGGACGGAAATCAGCCCCAGCATTTT. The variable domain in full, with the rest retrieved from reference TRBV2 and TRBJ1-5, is EPEVTQTPSHQVTQMGQEVILRCVPISNHLYFYWYRQILGQKVEFLVSFYNNEISEKSEIFDDQFSVERPDGSNFTLKIRSTKLEDSAMYFCASTVDGNQPQHFGDGTRLSIL.

The CDR3 is CASSPFTSGRQETQYF. CDR3 nucleotide sequence: TGCGCCAGCAGCCCGTTTACTAGCGGCCGACAAGAGACCCAGTACTTC. The V call is TRBV5-1, the J call TRBJ2-5; 8 nucleotides align to TRBD2. V trimming: 4 bases; J trimming: 2 bases; junction bases outside the gene matches: 10. The CDR3 extends over 16 amino acids. CDR1 is SGHRS, CDR2 YFSETQ, per germline.

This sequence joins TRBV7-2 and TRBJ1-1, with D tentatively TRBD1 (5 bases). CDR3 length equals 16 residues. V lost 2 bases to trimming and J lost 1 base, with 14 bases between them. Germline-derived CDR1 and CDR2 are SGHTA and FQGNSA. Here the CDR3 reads CASSLRVGDWNTEAFF. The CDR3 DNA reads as TGTGCCAGCAGCTTAAGGGTCGGGGACTGGAACACTGAAGCTTTCTTT.

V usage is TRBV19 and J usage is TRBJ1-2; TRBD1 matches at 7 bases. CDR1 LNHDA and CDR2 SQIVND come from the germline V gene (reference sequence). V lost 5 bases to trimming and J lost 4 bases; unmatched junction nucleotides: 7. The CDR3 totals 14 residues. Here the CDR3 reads CASSSWTGVYGYTF. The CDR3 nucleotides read TGTGCCAGTAGTTCCTGGACAGGTGTCTATGGCTACACCTTC.

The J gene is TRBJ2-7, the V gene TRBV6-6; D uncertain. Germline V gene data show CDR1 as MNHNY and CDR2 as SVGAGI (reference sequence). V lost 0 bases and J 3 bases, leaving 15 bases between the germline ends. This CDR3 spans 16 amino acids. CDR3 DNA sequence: TGTGCCAGCAGTTACTCCCCCCTGGCCGGAATCTACGAGCAGTACTTC. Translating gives CASSYSPLAGIYEQYF.

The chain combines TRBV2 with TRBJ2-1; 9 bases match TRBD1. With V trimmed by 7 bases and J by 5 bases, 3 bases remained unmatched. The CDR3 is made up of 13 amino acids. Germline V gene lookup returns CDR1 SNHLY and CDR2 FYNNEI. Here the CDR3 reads CASKGQGDNEQFF. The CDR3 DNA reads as TGTGCCAGCAAGGGACAGGGAGACAATGAGCAGTTCTTC.

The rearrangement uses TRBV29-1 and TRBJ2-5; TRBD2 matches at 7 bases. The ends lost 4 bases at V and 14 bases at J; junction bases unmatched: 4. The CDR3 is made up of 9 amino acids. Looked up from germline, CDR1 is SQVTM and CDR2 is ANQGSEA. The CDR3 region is CSVGPGGYF. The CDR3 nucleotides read TGCAGCGTTGGTCCGGGGGGTTACTTC.

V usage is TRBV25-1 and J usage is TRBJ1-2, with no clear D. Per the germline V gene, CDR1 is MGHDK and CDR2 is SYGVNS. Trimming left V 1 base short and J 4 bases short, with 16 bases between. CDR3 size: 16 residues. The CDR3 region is CASSELGEGSSYGYTF. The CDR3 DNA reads TGTGCCAGCAGTGAATTGGGAGAAGGATCCTCCTATGGCTACACCTTC.

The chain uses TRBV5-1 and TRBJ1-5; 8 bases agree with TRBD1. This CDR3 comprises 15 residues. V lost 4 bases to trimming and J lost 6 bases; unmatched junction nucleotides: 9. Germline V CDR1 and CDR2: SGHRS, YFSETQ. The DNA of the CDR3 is TGCGCCAGCAGCCCCTCGGGACAGGACGGTCAGCCCCAGCATTTT. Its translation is CASSPSGQDGQPQHF.

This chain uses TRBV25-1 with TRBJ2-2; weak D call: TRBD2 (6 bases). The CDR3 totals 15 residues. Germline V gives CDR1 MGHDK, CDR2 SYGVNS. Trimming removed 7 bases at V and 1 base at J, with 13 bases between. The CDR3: CASTLGGLNTGELFF. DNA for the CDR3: TGTGCCAGCACCTTGGGGGGATTGAACACCGGGGAGCTGTTTTTT.